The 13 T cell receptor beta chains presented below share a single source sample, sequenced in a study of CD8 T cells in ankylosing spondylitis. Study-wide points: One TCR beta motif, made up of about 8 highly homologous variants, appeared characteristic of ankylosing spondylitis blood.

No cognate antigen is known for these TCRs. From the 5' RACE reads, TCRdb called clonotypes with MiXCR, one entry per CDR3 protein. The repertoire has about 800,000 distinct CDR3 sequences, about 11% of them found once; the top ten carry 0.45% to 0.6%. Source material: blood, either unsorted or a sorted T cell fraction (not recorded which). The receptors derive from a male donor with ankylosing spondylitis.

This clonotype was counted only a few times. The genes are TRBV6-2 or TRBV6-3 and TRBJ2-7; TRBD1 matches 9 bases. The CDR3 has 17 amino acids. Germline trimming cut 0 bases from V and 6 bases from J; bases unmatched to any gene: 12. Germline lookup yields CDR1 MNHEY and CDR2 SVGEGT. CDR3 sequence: CASSYSIRATGGGEQYF. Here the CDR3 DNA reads TGTGCCAGCAGTTACTCGATACGGGCGACAGGGGGTGGCGAGCAGTACTTC.

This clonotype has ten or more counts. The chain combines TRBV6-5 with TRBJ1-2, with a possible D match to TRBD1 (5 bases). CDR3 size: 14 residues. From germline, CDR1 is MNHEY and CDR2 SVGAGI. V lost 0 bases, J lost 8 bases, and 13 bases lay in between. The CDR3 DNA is TGTGCCAGCAGTTACTCGACCAGGGAGGTGGGCTACACCTTC. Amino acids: CASSYSTREVGYTF.

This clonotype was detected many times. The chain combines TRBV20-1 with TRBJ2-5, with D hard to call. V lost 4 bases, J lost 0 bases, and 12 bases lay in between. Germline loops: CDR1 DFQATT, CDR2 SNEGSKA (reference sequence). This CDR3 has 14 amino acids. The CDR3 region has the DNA TGCAGTGCTATCGATACGCCGTACCAAGAGACCCAGTACTTC. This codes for CSAIDTPYQETQYF.

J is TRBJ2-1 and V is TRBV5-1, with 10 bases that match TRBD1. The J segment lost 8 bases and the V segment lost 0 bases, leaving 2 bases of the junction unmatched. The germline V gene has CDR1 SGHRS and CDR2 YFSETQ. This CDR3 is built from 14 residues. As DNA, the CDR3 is TGCGCCAGCAGCTTGGGGGACAGGGGCCATGAGCAGTTCTTC. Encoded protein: CASSLGDRGHEQFF.

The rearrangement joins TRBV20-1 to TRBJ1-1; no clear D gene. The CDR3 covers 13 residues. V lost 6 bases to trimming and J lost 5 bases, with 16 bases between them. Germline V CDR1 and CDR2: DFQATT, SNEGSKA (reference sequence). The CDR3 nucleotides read TGCAGTGCCATCGGCGGCCTCACGACTGAAGCTTTCTTT. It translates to CSAIGGLTTEAFF.

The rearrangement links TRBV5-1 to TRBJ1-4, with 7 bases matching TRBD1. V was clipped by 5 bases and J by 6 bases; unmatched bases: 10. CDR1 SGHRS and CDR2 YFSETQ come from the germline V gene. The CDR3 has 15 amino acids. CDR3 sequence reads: CASSTRGREDEKLFF. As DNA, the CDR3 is TGCGCCAGCAGTACGAGGGGGCGAGAGGATGAAAAACTGTTTTTT.

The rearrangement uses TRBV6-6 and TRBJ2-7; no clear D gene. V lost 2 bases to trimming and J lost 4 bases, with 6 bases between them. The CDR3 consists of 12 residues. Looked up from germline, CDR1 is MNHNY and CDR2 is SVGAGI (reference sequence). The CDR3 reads CASSYRVYEQYF. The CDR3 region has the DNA TGTGCCAGCAGTTACAGGGTGTACGAGCAGTACTTC.

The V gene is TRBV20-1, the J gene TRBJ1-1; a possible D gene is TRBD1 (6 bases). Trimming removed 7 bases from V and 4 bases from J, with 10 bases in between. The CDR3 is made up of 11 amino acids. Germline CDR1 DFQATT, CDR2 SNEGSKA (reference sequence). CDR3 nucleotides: TGCAGTGTCGTAGGGGGCACTGAAGCTTTCTTT. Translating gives CSVVGGTEAFF.

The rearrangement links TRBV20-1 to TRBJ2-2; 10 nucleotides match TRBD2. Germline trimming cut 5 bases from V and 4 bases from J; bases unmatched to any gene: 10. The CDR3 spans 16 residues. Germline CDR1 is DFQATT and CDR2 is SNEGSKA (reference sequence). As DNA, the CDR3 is TGCAGTGCTGCCGACCCGAGGACTAGCGGCACCGGGGAGCTGTTTTTT. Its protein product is CSAADPRTSGTGELFF.

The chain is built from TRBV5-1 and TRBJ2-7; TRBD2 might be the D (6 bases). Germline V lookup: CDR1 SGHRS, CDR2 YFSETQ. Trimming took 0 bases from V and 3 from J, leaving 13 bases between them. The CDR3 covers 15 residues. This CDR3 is CASSLDPGVDYEQYF. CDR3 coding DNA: TGCGCCAGCAGCTTGGATCCGGGGGTGGACTACGAGCAGTACTTC.

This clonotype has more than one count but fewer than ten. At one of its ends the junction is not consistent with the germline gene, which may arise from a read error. The CDR3 DNA follows: TGCGCCAGCAGCTTACTAGCGGGAGTGTACACTGAGCAGTTCTTC. Its protein product is CASSLLAGVYTEQFF. The chain employs TRBV5-1 and TRBJ2-1; 11 bases line up with TRBD2. Germline V gene data show CDR1 as SGHRS and CDR2 as YFSETQ. This CDR3 comprises 15 residues.

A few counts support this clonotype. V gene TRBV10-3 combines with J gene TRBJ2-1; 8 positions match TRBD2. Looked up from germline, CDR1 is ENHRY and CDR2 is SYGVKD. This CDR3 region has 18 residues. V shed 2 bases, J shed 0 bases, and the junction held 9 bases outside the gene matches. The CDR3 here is CAISEVAGISISYNEQFF. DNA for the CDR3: TGTGCCATCAGTGAGGTAGCGGGGATTTCTATCTCCTACAATGAGCAGTTCTTC.

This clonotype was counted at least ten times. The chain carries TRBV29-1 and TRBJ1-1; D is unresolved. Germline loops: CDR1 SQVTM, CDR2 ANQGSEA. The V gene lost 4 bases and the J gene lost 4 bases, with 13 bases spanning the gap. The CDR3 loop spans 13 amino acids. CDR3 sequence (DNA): TGCAGCGTTGTAGGGCTTGTTGGCACTGAAGCTTTCTTT. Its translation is CSVVGLVGTEAFF. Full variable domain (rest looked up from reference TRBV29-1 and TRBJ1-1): SAVISQKPSRDICQRGTSLTIQCQVDSQVTMMFWYRQQPGQSLTLIATANQGSEATYESGFVIDKFPISRPNLTFSTLTVSNMSPEDSSIYLCSVVGLVGTEAFFGQGTRLTVV.